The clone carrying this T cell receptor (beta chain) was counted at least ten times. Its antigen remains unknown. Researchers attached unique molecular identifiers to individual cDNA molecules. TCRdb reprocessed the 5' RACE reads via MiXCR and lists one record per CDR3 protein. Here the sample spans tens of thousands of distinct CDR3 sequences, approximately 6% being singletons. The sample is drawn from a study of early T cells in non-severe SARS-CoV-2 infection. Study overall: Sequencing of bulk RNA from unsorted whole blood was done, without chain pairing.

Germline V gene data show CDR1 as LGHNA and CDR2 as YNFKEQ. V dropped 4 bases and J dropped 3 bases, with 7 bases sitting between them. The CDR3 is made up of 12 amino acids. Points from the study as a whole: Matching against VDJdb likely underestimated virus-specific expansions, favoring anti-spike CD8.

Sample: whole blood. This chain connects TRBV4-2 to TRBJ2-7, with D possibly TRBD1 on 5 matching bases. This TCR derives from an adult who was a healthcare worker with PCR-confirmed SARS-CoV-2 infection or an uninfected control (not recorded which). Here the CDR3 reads CASSPDNYEQYF. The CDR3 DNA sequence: TGTGCCAGCAGCCCGGACAACTACGAGCAGTACTTC.